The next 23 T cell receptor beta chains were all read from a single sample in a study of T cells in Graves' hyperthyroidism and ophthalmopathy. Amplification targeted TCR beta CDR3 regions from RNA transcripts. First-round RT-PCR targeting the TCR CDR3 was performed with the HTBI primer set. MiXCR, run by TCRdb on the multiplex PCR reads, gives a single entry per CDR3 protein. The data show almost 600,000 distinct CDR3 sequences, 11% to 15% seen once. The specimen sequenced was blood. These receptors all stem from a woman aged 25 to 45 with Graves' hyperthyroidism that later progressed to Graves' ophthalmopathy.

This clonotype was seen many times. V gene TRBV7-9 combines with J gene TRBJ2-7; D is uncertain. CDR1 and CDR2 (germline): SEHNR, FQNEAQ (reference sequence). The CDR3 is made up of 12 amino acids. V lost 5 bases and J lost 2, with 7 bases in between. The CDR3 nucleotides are TGTGCCAGCAGCCGAACACCCTACGAGCAGTACTTC. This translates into CASSRTPYEQYF.

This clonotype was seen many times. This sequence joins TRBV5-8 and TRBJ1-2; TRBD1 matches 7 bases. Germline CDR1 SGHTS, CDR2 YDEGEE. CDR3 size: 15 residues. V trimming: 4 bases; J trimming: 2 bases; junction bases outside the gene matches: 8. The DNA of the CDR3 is TGTGCCAGCAGCACCAGGACAGGACGCAACTATGGCTACACCTTC. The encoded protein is CASSTRTGRNYGYTF.

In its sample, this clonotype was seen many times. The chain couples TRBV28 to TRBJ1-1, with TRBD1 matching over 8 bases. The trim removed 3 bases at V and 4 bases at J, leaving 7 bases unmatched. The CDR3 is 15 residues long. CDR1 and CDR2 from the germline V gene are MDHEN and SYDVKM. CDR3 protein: CASSFPGGAGTEAFF. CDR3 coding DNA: TGTGCCAGCAGTTTCCCAGGGGGCGCAGGCACTGAAGCTTTCTTT.

CDR3 DNA sequence: TGTGCCAGCAGTCGACAGGGTACCTGGACGATGGGAGCTTTCTTT. Protein product: CASSRQGTWTMGAFF. The chain is built from TRBV6-2 or TRBV6-3 and TRBJ1-1, with TRBD1 matching over 7 bases. After removal of 5 bases from V and 10 bases from J, the junction contained 16 bases not matched to a gene. The CDR3 loop spans 15 amino acids. CDR1 is MNHEY and CDR2 is SVGEGT in the germline V gene.

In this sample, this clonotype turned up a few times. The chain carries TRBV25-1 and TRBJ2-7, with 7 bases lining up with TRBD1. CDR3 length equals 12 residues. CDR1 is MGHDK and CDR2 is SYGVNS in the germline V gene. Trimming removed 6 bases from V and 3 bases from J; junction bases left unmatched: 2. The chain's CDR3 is CASRGQFYEQYF. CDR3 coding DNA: TGTGCCAGCAGGGGACAGTTCTACGAGCAGTACTTC.

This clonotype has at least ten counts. CDR3 loop: CASSLGIEQYF. The CDR3 bases are TGTGCCAGCAGTTTAGGAATCGAGCAGTACTTC. The chain carries TRBV12-3 or TRBV12-4 and TRBJ2-7; D remains unclear. V was trimmed by 1 base and J by 6 bases, leaving 4 bases between them. There are 11 residues in the CDR3.

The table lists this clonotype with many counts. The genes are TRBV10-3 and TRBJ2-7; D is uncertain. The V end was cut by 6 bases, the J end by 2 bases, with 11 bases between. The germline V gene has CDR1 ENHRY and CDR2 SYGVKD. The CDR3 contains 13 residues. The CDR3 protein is CAIRRQEAYEQYF. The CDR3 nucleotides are TGTGCCATCAGACGGCAGGAAGCCTACGAGCAGTACTTC.

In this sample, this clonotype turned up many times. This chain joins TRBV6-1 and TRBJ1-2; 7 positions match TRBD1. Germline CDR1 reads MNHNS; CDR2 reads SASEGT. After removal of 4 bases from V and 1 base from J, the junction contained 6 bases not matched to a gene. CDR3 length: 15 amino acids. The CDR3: CASSGRQGGNYGYTF. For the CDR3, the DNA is TGTGCCAGCAGTGGTAGACAGGGTGGTAACTATGGCTACACCTTC.

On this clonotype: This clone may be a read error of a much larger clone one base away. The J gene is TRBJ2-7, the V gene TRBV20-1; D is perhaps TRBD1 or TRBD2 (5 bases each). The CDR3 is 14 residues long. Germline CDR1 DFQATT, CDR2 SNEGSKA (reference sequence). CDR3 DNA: TGCAGTGCTAGAGTACCGGGACGAACCTACGGGCAGTACTTC. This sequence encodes CSARVPGRTYGQYF.

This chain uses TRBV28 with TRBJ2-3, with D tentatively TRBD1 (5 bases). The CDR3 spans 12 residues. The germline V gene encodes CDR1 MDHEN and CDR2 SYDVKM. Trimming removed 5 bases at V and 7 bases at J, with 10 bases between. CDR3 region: CASSDQGYTQYF. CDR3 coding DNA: TGTGCCAGCAGTGATCAGGGTTATACGCAGTATTTT.

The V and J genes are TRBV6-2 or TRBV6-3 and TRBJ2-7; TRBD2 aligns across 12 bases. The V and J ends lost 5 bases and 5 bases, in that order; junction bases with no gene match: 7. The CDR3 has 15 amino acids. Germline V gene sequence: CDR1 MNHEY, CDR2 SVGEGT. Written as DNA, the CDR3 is TGTGCCAGCAGTGCCTCGACTAGCGGGAGCGACGAGCAGTACTTC. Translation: CASSASTSGSDEQYF.

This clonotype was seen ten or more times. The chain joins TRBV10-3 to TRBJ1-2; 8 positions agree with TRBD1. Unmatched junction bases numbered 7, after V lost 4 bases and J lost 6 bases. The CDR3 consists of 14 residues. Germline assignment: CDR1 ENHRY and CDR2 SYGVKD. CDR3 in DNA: TGTGCCATCAGTGTAGACAGGGGAGTGGATGGCTACACCTTC. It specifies CAISVDRGVDGYTF.

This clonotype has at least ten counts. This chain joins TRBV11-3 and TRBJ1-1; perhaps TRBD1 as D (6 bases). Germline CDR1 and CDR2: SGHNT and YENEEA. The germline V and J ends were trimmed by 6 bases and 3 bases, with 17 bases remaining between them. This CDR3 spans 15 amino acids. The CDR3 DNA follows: TGTGCCAGCAGGGGGTATTTGGGGGGCGACACTGAAGCTTTCTTT. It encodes CASRGYLGGDTEAFF.

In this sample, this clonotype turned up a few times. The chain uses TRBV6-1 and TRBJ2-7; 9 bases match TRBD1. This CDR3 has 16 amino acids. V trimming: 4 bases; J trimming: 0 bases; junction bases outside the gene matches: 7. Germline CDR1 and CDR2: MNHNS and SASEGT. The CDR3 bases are TGTGCCAGCAGTGCAAGGGACAGGGTTCCCTCCTACGAGCAGTACTTC. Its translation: CASSARDRVPSYEQYF.

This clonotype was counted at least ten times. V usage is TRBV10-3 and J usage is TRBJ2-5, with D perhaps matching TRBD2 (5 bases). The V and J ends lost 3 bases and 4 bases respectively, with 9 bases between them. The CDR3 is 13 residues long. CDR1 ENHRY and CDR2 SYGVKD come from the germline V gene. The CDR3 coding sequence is TGTGCCATCAGTGAAAGCGGAGTAGAGACCCAGTACTTC. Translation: CAISESGVETQYF.

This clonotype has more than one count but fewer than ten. As DNA, the CDR3 is TGTGCCAGTGAAAGGCTAGCGGGAAGCGGGGAGCTGTTTTTT. Residues: CASERLAGSGELFF. This chain uses TRBV3-1 with TRBJ2-2, with 9 positions matching TRBD2. Per the germline V gene, CDR1 is LGHDT and CDR2 is YNNKEL (reference sequence). Trimming removed 9 bases from V and 7 bases from J; junction bases left unmatched: 9. This CDR3 region has 14 residues.

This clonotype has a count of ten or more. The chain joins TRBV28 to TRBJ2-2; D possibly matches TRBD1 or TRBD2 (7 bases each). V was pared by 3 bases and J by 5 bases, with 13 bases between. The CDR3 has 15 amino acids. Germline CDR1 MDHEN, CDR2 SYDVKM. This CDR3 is CASSLARGGTGELFF. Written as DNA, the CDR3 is TGTGCCAGCAGTTTGGCCAGGGGGGGAACCGGGGAGCTGTTTTTT. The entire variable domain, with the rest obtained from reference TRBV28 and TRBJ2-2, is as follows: DVKVTQSSRYLVKRTGEKVFLECVQDMDHENMFWYRQDPGLGLRLIYFSYDVKMKEKGDIPEGYSVSREKKERFSLILESASTNQTSMYLCASSLARGGTGELFFGEGSRLTVL.

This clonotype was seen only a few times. The CDR3 spells CASSYGHPHIYEQYF. The CDR3 region has the DNA TGTGCCAGCAGTTACGGGCACCCCCACATATACGAGCAGTACTTC. This rearrangement joins TRBV6-5 to TRBJ2-7; D gene ambiguous. V was trimmed by 2 bases and J by 4 bases, leaving 15 bases between them. The CDR3 sequence is 15 residues long. Germline V gene lookup returns CDR1 MNHEY and CDR2 SVGAGI.

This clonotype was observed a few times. The CDR3 DNA follows: TGTGCCAGCAGTCGGGGACTAGCGGGAGTAGCAGAGACCCAGTACTTC. It specifies CASSRGLAGVAETQYF. The V gene is TRBV6-1, the J gene TRBJ2-5, with TRBD2 identical over 14 bases. V dropped 5 bases and J dropped 4; count of bases not matched to a gene: 6. Germline V CDR1 and CDR2: MNHNS, SASEGT. This CDR3 has 16 residues.

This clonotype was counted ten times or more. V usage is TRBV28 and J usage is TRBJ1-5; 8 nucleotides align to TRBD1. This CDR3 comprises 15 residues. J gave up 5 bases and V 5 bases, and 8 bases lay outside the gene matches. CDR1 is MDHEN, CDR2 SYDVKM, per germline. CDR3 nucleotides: TGTGCCAGCAGTCCCACCTCGGGACAGGATCAGCCCCAGCATTTT. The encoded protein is CASSPTSGQDQPQHF.

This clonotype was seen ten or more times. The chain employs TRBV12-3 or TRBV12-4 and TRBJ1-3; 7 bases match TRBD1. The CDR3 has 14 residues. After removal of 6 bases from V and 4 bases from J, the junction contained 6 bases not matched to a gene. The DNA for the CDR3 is TGTGCCAGCAGGACGACAGGGATGGGAAACACCATATATTTT. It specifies CASRTTGMGNTIYF.

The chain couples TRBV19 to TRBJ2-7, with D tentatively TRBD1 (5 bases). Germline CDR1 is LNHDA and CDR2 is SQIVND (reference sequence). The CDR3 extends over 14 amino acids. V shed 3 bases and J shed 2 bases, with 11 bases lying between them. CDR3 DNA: TGTGCCAGTAGTATTTCCCAGGGCCCCTACGAGCAGTACTTC. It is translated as CASSISQGPYEQYF.

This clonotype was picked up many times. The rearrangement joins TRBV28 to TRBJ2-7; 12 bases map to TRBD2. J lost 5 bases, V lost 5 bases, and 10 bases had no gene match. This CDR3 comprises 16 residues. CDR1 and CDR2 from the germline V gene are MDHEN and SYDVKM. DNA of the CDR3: TGTGCCAGCAGTCCAGCAGAACTAGCGGGAGGCGACGAGCAGTACTTC. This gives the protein CASSPAELAGGDEQYF.